Below are 20 T cell receptor beta chains sequenced from a single sample in a study of cytomegalovirus exposure and HLA in healthy donors. The study ran its PCR with 60 Vbeta and 13 Jbeta primers. Produced via immunoSEQ multiplex PCR; TCRdb's table is partial and in-frame only. This sample has 150,000 to 200,000 clones, with over 75% found just once. What was sequenced was PBMCs. The receptors come from a man between 60 and 75 years old in good health and CMV-seronegative.

This clone showed up just a few times. CDR3: CASTRDSYTGELFF. CDR3 coding DNA: TGTGCCAGCACCCGGGACAGCTACACCGGGGAGCTGTTTTTT. The J gene is TRBJ2-2, the V gene TRBV2; 7 bases align to TRBD1. The CDR3 runs to 14 residues. V shed 7 bases, J shed 3 bases, and the junction held 5 bases outside the gene matches. Germline-derived CDR1 and CDR2 are SNHLY and FYNNEI.

The sample holds one count of this clone. The rearrangement joins TRBV15 to TRBJ1-5; D is ambiguous. This CDR3 comprises 13 residues. V lost 8 bases and J lost 5, with 13 bases in between. Germline assignment: CDR1 LNHNV and CDR2 YYDKDF (reference sequence). The CDR3 DNA reads as TGTGCCACCGCGGGTCAGCTGGATCAGCCCCAGCATTTT. It codes for CATAGQLDQPQHF.

The J gene is TRBJ1-6, the V gene TRBV5-1; D ambiguous. V was pared by 2 bases and J by 0 bases, with 9 bases between. The CDR3 spans 16 residues. Looked up from germline, CDR1 is SGHRS and CDR2 is YFSETQ. The DNA for the CDR3 is TGCGCCAGCAGCTTCACCGGGAGCTCCTATAATTCACCCCTCCACTTT. Protein: CASSFTGSSYNSPLHF. Drawing the rest from reference TRBV5-1 and TRBJ1-6, the complete variable domain is KAGVTQTPRYLIKTRGQQVTLSCSPISGHRSVSWYQQTPGQGLQFLFEYFSETQRNKGNFPGRFSGRQFSNSRSEMNVSTLELGDSALYLCASSFTGSSYNSPLHFGNGTRLTVT.

Comment on this clone: The junction does not match germline at one end; this may be a read error. The chain couples TRBV2 to TRBJ1-5; D is possibly TRBD1 (5 bases). The CDR3 covers 14 residues. Germline CDR1 reads SNHLY; CDR2 reads FYNNEI. The CDR3 region has the DNA TGTGCCAGCACCCTCCGACGGGGGGACCAGCCCCAGAATTTT. Residues: CASTLRRGDQPQNF.

This chain links TRBV27 with TRBJ1-4; a weak D match, TRBD1 (5 bases). Trimming took off 3 bases at V and 1 base at J, with 6 bases between the two ends. Looked up from germline, CDR1 is MNHEY and CDR2 is SMNVEV (reference sequence). This CDR3 comprises 14 residues. The CDR3 sequence is CASSFGGTNEKLFF. The CDR3 nucleotides are TGTGCCAGCAGTTTCGGGGGAACTAATGAAAAACTGTTTTTT.

The genes are TRBV6-6 and TRBJ2-6; tentative D call: TRBD1 (6 bases). CDR1 MNHNY and CDR2 SVGAGI come from the germline V gene (reference sequence). Trimming removed 5 bases from V and 4 bases from J, with 12 bases in between. This CDR3 comprises 15 residues. The CDR3 DNA reads as TGTGCCAGCAGTAACAGGGTGTCCGGGGCCAACGTCCTGACTTTC. Translating it yields CASSNRVSGANVLTF.

The rearrangement uses TRBV6-5 and TRBJ2-5, with 9 bases aligning to TRBD2. The CDR3 is made up of 15 amino acids. V was pared by 4 bases and J by 7 bases, with 10 bases of the junction left unmatched. Germline V gene sequence: CDR1 MNHEY, CDR2 SVGAGI. CDR3 nucleotide sequence: TGTGCCAGCAGTTTTGGGACTAGCTCGGGGGGGACCCAGTACTTC. It translates to CASSFGTSSGGTQYF.

The CDR3 DNA reads TGTGCCAGTTTCGACAGGGGGATGAATCAGCCCCAGCATTTT. As protein: CASFDRGMNQPQHF. The chain couples TRBV19 to TRBJ1-5; 9 bases match TRBD1. Germline V gene lookup returns CDR1 LNHDA and CDR2 SQIVND (reference sequence). The V and J ends lost 8 bases and 4 bases, in that order; junction bases with no gene match: 6. The CDR3 has 14 amino acids.

This clone was seen just once. J is TRBJ1-1 and V is TRBV4-1; D ambiguous. The CDR3 covers 14 residues. Per germline, CDR1 MGHRA and CDR2 YSYEKL. Trimming took off 4 bases at V and 5 bases at J, with 14 bases between the two ends. The CDR3 DNA is TGCGCCAGCAGCCGAGCGGCCCAAGTAACTGAAGCTTTCTTT. Its translation: CASSRAAQVTEAFF.

The genes are TRBV7-2 and TRBJ2-5; tentative D call: TRBD1 (5 bases). This CDR3 is built from 13 residues. The V end lost 6 bases, the J end lost 2 bases, and 10 bases lay between the germline ends. The germline V gene encodes CDR1 SGHTA and CDR2 FQGNSA. The CDR3 loop is CASSLDTQETQYF. For the CDR3, the DNA is TGTGCCAGCAGTTTGGACACACAAGAGACCCAGTACTTC.

This chain connects TRBV27 to TRBJ2-1; no clear D. Germline CDR1 is MNHEY and CDR2 is SMNVEV (reference sequence). V shed 4 bases and J shed 1 base, with 14 bases lying between them. This CDR3 has 16 amino acids. CDR3 nucleotides: TGTGCCAGCAGTTCCCGGGTCTCATTTTCCTACAATGAGCAGTTCTTC. Protein product: CASSSRVSFSYNEQFF.

This clone appeared a few times. V and J are TRBV5-6 and TRBJ1-1; D is perhaps TRBD1 (5 bases). The CDR3 loop spans 15 amino acids. Trimming cost V 4 bases and J 0 bases, with 13 bases left between them. Germline V gives CDR1 SGHDT, CDR2 YYEEEE. The CDR3 DNA sequence: TGTGCCAGCAGCCCGAGACAGATCCTGAACACTGAAGCTTTCTTT. Translating gives CASSPRQILNTEAFF.

The rearrangement links TRBV4-1 to TRBJ2-3; a weak D match, TRBD2 (6 bases). Trimming removed 4 bases from V and 6 bases from J, with 14 bases in between. The CDR3 is made up of 14 amino acids. Per germline, CDR1 MGHRA and CDR2 YSYEKL. CDR3 nucleotides: TGCGCCAGCAGCCTCTCGGGAGTTCTCGATACGCAGTATTTT. This encodes CASSLSGVLDTQYF.

The rearrangement links TRBV19 to TRBJ2-1, with 7 bases identical to TRBD1. The J segment lost 0 bases and the V segment lost 9 bases, leaving 8 bases of the junction unmatched. The CDR3 is 15 residues long. Looked up from germline, CDR1 is LNHDA and CDR2 is SQIVND (reference sequence). The CDR3 loop is CASLPRGSSYNEQFF. The CDR3 nucleotides read TGTGCCAGCCTCCCCAGGGGGAGCTCCTACAATGAGCAGTTCTTC.

This chain joins TRBV4-2 and TRBJ2-1, with 9 nucleotides matching TRBD2. V shed 0 bases, J shed 8 bases, and the junction held 8 bases outside the gene matches. The CDR3 is 16 amino acids. Germline CDR1 and CDR2: LGHNA and YNFKEQ. The CDR3 reads CASSQDGLAGPHEQFF. DNA for the CDR3: TGTGCCAGCAGCCAAGATGGTCTAGCGGGGCCCCATGAGCAGTTCTTC.

The rearrangement links TRBV5-1 to TRBJ1-4, with TRBD1 matching over 9 bases. With V trimmed by 0 bases and J by 0 bases, 12 bases remained unmatched. The length of the CDR3 is 20 residues. Germline CDR1 SGHRS, CDR2 YFSETQ. The CDR3 DNA reads TGCGCCAGCAGCTTGGGACAGGGGGGAGTAAGTTTGTCAACTAATGAAAAACTGTTTTTT. This encodes CASSLGQGGVSLSTNEKLFF.

With regard to this clone: The germline gene is not matched at one end of the junction; a read error may be the cause. V is TRBV7-7 and J is TRBJ2-5; unclear D gene. The CDR3 length is 13 residues. Germline assignment: CDR1 SSHAT and CDR2 FNYEAQ (reference sequence). The CDR3 here is CASSLAPKETQYF. The CDR3 DNA sequence: TGTGCTAGCAGCTTAGCTCCTAAAGAGACCCAGTACTTC.

The chain links TRBV2 to TRBJ2-5; D ambiguous. Germline lookup yields CDR1 SNHLY and CDR2 FYNNEI. With 1 base removed from V and 4 bases from J, the gap between germline ends came to 13 bases. The CDR3 extends over 15 amino acids. The CDR3 reads CASSEVRQVGETQYF. DNA for the CDR3: TGTGCCAGCAGTGAAGTTCGGCAGGTGGGAGAGACCCAGTACTTC.

The chain is built from TRBV19 and TRBJ1-1; 8 nucleotides align to TRBD1. The length of the CDR3 is 15 residues. Germline lookup yields CDR1 LNHDA and CDR2 SQIVND (reference sequence). Trimming removed 3 bases from V and 1 base from J; junction bases left unmatched: 4. DNA for the CDR3: TGTGCCAGTAGTATCCTCGGGACAGGGAACACTGAAGCTTTCTTT. The encoded protein is CASSILGTGNTEAFF.

V and J are TRBV6-5 and TRBJ2-5; 7 bases match TRBD2. CDR1 is MNHEY, CDR2 SVGAGI, per germline. Unmatched junction bases numbered 5, after V lost 2 bases and J lost 8 bases. The CDR3 has 13 amino acids. The CDR3 DNA reads as TGTGCCAGCAGTTACGGGAGGGAGAGCACCCAGTACTTC. Its translation is CASSYGRESTQYF.